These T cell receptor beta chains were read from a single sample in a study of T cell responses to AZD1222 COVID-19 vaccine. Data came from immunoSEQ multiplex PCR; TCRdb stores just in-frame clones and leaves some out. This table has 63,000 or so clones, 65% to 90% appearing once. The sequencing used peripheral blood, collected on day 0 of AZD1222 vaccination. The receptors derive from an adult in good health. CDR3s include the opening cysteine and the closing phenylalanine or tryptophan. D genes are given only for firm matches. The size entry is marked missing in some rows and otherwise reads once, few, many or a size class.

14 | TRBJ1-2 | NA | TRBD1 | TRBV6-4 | TGTGCCAGGGTTACAGGGGGCGCCCCGGGGGGCTACACCTTC | CARVTGGAPGGYTF
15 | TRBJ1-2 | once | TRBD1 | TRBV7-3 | TGTGCCAGCAGCACCGAGGGGACAGGGAACTATGGCTACACCTTC | CASSTEGTGNYGYTF
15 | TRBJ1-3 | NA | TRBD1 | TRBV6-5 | TGTGCCAGCAGTCCATCGACAGGGACTGGAAACACCATATATTTT | CASSPSTGTGNTIYF
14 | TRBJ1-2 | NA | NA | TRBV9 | TGTGCCAGCAGCCCCTCGCCAGCGTCTTATGGCTACACCTTC | CASSPSPASYGYTF
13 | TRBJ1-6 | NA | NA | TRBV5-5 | TGTGCCAGCAGCTTGCCGGCAGGGCAACCCCTCCACTTT | CASSLPAGQPLHF
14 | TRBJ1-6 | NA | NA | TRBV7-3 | TGTGCCAGCAGCTTGTCACAGGCAAATTCACCCCTCCACTTT | CASSLSQANSPLHF
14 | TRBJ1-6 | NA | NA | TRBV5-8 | TGTGCCAGCAGCTTGGGGGGACGGGCTTCACCCCTCCACTTT | CASSLGGRASPLHF
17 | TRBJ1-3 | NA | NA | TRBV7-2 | TGTGCCAGCAGCTTAGTAGTTCGGGGGCGCTCGGGAAACACCATATATTTT | CASSLVVRGRSGNTIYF
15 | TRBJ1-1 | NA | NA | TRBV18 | TGTGCCAGCTCACCAATCGGGGGCAGTCACACTGAAGCTTTCTTT | CASSPIGGSHTEAFF
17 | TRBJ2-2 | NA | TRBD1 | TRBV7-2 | TGTGCCAGCAGCTTAAGGGACAGGGTTTTATCCACCGGGGAGCTGTTTTTT | CASSLRDRVLSTGELFF
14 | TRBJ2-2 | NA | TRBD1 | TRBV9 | TGTGCCAGCAGCGTAACGACAGGGTCGGCGGAGCTGTTTTTT | CASSVTTGSAELFF
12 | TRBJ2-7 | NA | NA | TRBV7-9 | TGTGCCAGCAGCTTAGCGGTAAGCGAGCAGTACTTC | CASSLAVSEQYF
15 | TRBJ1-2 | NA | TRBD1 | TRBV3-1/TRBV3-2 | TGTGCCAGCAGCCATCTCAAAACAGGGGCGGGTGGCTACACCTTC | CASSHLKTGAGGYTF
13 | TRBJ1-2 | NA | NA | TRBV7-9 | TGTGCCAGCAGCTCACCCCAAAACTATGGCTACACCTTC | CASSSPQNYGYTF
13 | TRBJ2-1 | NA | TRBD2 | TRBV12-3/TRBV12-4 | TGTGCCAGCAGGAACAACGCGGGGGTGGAGCAGTTCTTC | CASRNNAGVEQFF
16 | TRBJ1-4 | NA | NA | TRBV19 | TGTGCCAGTAGTATACGCTCAACAGGGACTCGAGAAAAACTGTTTTTT | CASSIRSTGTREKLFF
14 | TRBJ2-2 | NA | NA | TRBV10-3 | TGTGCCATCAATGTAGCAGCGAACACCGGGGAGCTGTTTTTT | CAINVAANTGELFF
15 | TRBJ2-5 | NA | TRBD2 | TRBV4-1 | TGCGCCAGCACTGATCTTCCTAGCGGGGGGGCGCCCCAGTACTTC | CASTDLPSGGAPQYF
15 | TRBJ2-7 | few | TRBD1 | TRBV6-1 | TGTGCCAGCAGTGAAGAGGGCAGGGGGACCTACGAGCAGTACTTC | CASSEEGRGTYEQYF
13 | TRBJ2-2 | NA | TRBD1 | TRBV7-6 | TGTGCCAGCAGCTCACAGGGGACCGGGGAGCTGTTTTTT | CASSSQGTGELFF
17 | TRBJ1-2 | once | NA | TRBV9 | TGTGCCAGCAGCGTTGGGGCAGGAATGATAACCTCCTATGGCTACACCTTC | CASSVGAGMITSYGYTF
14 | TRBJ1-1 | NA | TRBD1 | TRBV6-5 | TGTGCCAGCAAAGGTGACAGGGGTGGAACTGAAGCTTTCTTT | CASKGDRGGTEAFF
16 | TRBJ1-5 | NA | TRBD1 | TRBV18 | TGTGCCAGCTCAATCGACCTTGGGACAGGGAGGGACATCCAGCATTTT | CASSIDLGTGRDIQHF
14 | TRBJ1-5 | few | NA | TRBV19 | TGTGCCAGTAGTTCCCGGGATCCCTATCAGCCCCAGCATTTT | CASSSRDPYQPQHF
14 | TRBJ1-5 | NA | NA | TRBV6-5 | TGTGCCAGCACCCGGGAGTATAGCAATCAGCCCCAGCATTTT | CASTREYSNQPQHF
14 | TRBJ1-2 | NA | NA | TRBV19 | TGTGCCACACATGACGGCACCCGTGGCTATGGCTACACCTTC | CATHDGTRGYGYTF
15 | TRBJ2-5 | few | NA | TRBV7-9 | TGTGCCAGCAGCCGCCGCGGGACACTACAAGAGACCCAGTACTTC | CASSRRGTLQETQYF
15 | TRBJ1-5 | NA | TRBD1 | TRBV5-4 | TGTGCCACCACGGACAGGGGGCTTGGGAATCAGCCCCAGCATTTT | CATTDRGLGNQPQHF
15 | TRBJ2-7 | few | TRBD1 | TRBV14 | TGTGCCAGCAGCCAAAGTGACAGGGCCAACTACGAGCAGTACTTC | CASSQSDRANYEQYF
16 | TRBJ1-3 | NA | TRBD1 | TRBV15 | TGTGCCACCAGCAGAGATATTTGGGACAGAGGAAACACCATATATTTT | CATSRDIWDRGNTIYF
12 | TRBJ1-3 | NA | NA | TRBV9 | TGTGCCAGTACCGCGGGTGGAAACACCATATATTTT | CASTAGGNTIYF